This T cell receptor beta chain derives from a study of blood T cell repertoires in COVID-19. Study-level background: There were acute and convalescent COVID-19 samples, and they came from the United States, Italy and Spain. PBMCs, B-cell-depleted T cells, or T cells were the source of the cDNA or gDNA that made up the material.

Original methodology: Amplifying reference gene primers gave estimates of nucleated cell counts. Data came from immunoSEQ multiplex PCR; TCRdb stores just in-frame clones and leaves some out. That table is the source of V, J and clone size, and D and trimming were worked out from the DNA. The table lists approximately 220,000 clones, 75% to 90% of them singletons, with approximately 0.7% in the top ten. Germline CDR1 reads KGHSH; CDR2 reads LQKENI. After removal of 3 bases from V and 0 bases from J, the junction contained 8 bases not matched to a gene. The CDR3 is 17 residues long. The specimen sequenced was peripheral blood. The genes are TRBV18 and TRBJ2-1, with 7 bases fitting TRBD2. This clonotype was sampled from a man in his forties with acute or convalescent COVID-19. The CDR3 spells CASSPRWGRGSYNEQFF. CDR3 sequence (DNA): TGTGCCAGCTCACCTAGGTGGGGGAGGGGCTCCTACAATGAGCAGTTCTTC.